This T cell receptor beta chain was sequenced for a study of response to subunit inactivated influenza vaccine. The study, taken as a whole, reports: Each seasonal influenza vaccination, the authors suggested, recruits few new T cells.

A single record per CDR3 protein comes from TCRdb applying MiXCR to the RT-PCR reads. The top ten hold 1.5% to 2% of the sample, which has about 480,000 distinct CDR3 sequences, less than 30% seen once. Details on this clonotype: What it binds is unknown.

The germline V gene has CDR1 DFQATT and CDR2 SNEGSKA (reference sequence). This CDR3 is 15 amino acids long. With V trimmed by 6 bases and J by 1 base, 7 bases remained unmatched. The material sequenced was CD4+ T cells sorted from PBMCs, taken about 5 days after vaccination. The chain joins TRBV20-1 to TRBJ2-3, with 10 bases lining up with TRBD2. The sequence was obtained from a man aged 45-65 years who received an inactivated influenza vaccine. The CDR3 spells CSATPLAGGTDTQYF. The CDR3, as DNA: TGCAGTGCCACCCCTCTAGCGGGAGGCACAGATACGCAGTATTTT.